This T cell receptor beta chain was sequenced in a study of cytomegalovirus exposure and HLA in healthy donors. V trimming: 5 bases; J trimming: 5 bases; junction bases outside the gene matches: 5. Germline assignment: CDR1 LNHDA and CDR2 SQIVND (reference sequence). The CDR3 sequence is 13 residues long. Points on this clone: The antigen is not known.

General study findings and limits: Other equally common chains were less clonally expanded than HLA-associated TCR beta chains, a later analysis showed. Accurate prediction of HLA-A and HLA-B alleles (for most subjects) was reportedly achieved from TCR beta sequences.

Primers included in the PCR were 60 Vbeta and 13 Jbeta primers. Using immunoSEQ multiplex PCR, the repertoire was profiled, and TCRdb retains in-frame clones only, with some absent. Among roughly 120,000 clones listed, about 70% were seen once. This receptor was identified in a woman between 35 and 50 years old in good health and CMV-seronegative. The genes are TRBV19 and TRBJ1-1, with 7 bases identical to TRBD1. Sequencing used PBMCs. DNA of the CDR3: TGTGCCAGTAGTGGACAGGCGGGGACTGAAGCTTTCTTT. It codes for CASSGQAGTEAFF.